The TCR beta chain under discussion was sequenced for a study of CD8 T cells in ankylosing spondylitis. This clonotype came up a few times. Its antigen remains unidentified. Findings and limits, study-wide: Previous work reported some of these motif variants in the synovial fluid and blood of reactive arthritis. Disease-associated clones were CD8+ and fairly uncommon in peripheral blood. Seven or eight highly homologous variants formed a TCR beta motif that appeared characteristic of ankylosing spondylitis blood. Within matched ankylosing spondylitis synovial fluid, disease-linked clones were reportedly significantly enriched.

Each TCR beta library was made by quantitative 5'-RACE that incorporated molecular barcodes. From the 5' RACE reads, TCRdb called clonotypes with MiXCR, one entry per CDR3 protein. The table shows 700,000 to 850,000 distinct CDR3 sequences, with roughly 10% occurring only once. Per the germline V gene, CDR1 is DFQATT and CDR2 is SNEGSKA (reference sequence). The CDR3 loop spans 13 amino acids. Trimming removed 5 bases from V and 6 bases from J; junction bases left unmatched: 8. The gene calls are TRBV20-1 and TRBJ2-3; TRBD1 aligns across 7 bases. Material: blood, either unsorted or a sorted T cell fraction (not recorded which). The sequence was collected from a male donor with ankylosing spondylitis. For the CDR3, the DNA is TGCAGTGCTCGGGACAGAACCCGTGATACGCAGTATTTT. It yields the protein CSARDRTRDTQYF.